This is a list of T cell receptor beta chains from one sample in a study of TIL therapy for anti-PD-1-resistant metastatic lung cancer. The table came from immunoSEQ multiplex PCR; TCRdb's copy has only in-frame clones and leaves some out. The table shows over 10,000 clones, with less than 75% occurring only once. The sample consisted of tumor tissue, taken at baseline. These TCRs come from a woman aged 25-85 years with non-small cell lung cancer. CDR3s include the opening cysteine and the closing phenylalanine or tryptophan. The D gene is left open where the match is weak. A clone size is listed for some rows: how often the clone was seen (once, few, many), or a class if it is expanded.

v_gene	abundance	j_gene	d_gene	CDR3nt	CDR3aa
TRBV7-6	.	TRBJ2-3	TRBD2	TGTGCCAGCAGCTTAGAAGGCTTTCCTAGCGGGGGGGGCAAGGGTACGCAGTATTTT	CASSLEGFPSGGGKGTQYF
TRBV9	few	TRBJ1-5	.	TGTGCCAGCAGCGCGCAGGGTTACAATCAGCCCCAGCATTTT	CASSAQGYNQPQHF
TRBV11-2	few	TRBJ2-7	TRBD1	TGTGCCAGCAGCTTAGCCGGACAGGGGGTGAGGATCACGTTC	CASSLAGQGVRITF
TRBV10-3	.	TRBJ1-1	TRBD1	TGTGCCATCAGTGAGGGAGCGACAGGGGGGACTGAAGCTTTCTTT	CAISEGATGGTEAFF
TRBV28	.	TRBJ1-5	TRBD1	TGTGCCAGCAGCCAGGGGGCTTATCCCCAGCATTTT	CASSQGAYPQHF
TRBV19	once	TRBJ1-3	.	TGTGCCAGTAGTATTGGGCGCTCTGGAAACACCATATATTTT	CASSIGRSGNTIYF
TRBV7-9	few	TRBJ1-6	.	TGTGCCAGCAGAACAGGAGTTGATTCACCCCTCCACTTT	CASRTGVDSPLHF
TRBV2	few	TRBJ1-5	.	TGTGCCAGCAGTGTAAACGTAGGATACAATCAGCCCCAGCATTTT	CASSVNVGYNQPQHF
TRBV14	.	TRBJ2-2	.	TGTGCCAGCACCTTAACTGGGAGTACCGGGGAGCTGTTTTTT	CASTLTGSTGELFF
TRBV18	.	TRBJ1-2	.	TGTGCCAGCTCACCCTATCCCCAGGGATGGTACGCCTTC	CASSPYPQGWYAF
TRBV5-5	.	TRBJ1-6	TRBD1	TGTGCCAGCAGCCCGAGGACAGGGGCTAATTCACCCCTCCACTTT	CASSPRTGANSPLHF
TRBV19	once	TRBJ1-1	.	TGTGCCAGTAGCTTGACAGAGAACACTGAAGCTTTCTTT	CASSLTENTEAFF
TRBV14	.	TRBJ2-7	.	TGTGCCAGCAGCCAATCCGGGACGGGAAACTACGAGCAGTACTTC	CASSQSGTGNYEQYF
TRBV5-1	.	TRBJ2-5	.	TGCGCCAGCAGGCCCCGGGACTCCCCACAAGAGACCCAGTACTTC	CASRPRDSPQETQYF
TRBV5-1	.	TRBJ2-3	.	TGCGCCAGCAGCTTGGTGGGATGGGATACGCAGTATTTT	CASSLVGWDTQYF
TRBV5-4	few	TRBJ2-7	.	TGTGCCAGCAGCTTGGCCAATCTCCACTTCTACGAGCAGTACTTC	CASSLANLHFYEQYF
TRBV30	.	TRBJ2-7	.	TGTGCCTGGAGTCCCCCCGACCAGCGCTACGAGCAGTACTTC	CAWSPPDQRYEQYF
TRBV28	.	TRBJ1-1	.	TGTGCCACCCTCTGGTCTAACACTGAAGCTTTCTTT	CATLWSNTEAFF
TRBV27	.	TRBJ1-1	.	TGTGCCACCTCGTGGACACCCGACAGTGAAGCTTTCTTT	CATSWTPDSEAFF
TRBV4-1	.	TRBJ1-2	.	TGCGCCAGCAGCCAAGACCGGAGGAATGGCTACACCTTC	CASSQDRRNGYTF
TRBV10-2	once	TRBJ1-3	.	TGCGCCAGCAGCGACCTTGACCCGTACTCTGGAAACACCATATATTTT	CASSDLDPYSGNTIYF
TRBV7-9	medium-sized	TRBJ1-4	.	TGTGCCAGCAGCTTATTATCGGCCTTCGCAACTAATGAAAAACTGTTTTTT	CASSLLSAFATNEKLFF
TRBV11-3	few	TRBJ2-2	TRBD2	TGTGCCAGCAGCTTAGATCGAGGCCTAGCGGGGAACACCGGGGAGCTGTTTTTT	CASSLDRGLAGNTGELFF
TRBV30	.	TRBJ1-4	.	TGTGCCTGCCCCGGACGGGGGGCTTATGAAAAACTGTTTTTT	CACPGRGAYEKLFF
TRBV27	.	TRBJ1-4	.	TGTGCCAGCAGTTTATCTAGGACTGTGTTACATAATGAAAAACTGTTTTTT	CASSLSRTVLHNEKLFF